These T cell receptor beta chains were read from a single sample in a study of T cells in Graves' hyperthyroidism and ophthalmopathy. One entry per CDR3 protein, called by TCRdb with MiXCR from the multiplex PCR reads. The sample gives about 380,000 distinct CDR3 sequences, approximately 15% of which show up once; approximately 11% is in the top ten. The sequencing input was blood. The receptor set was obtained from a woman aged 60-75 years with Graves' hyperthyroidism. CDR3s include the opening cysteine and the closing phenylalanine or tryptophan. D genes are given only for firm matches. Clone sizes are given selectively: once, few, many, or a class where the clone is expanded.

>few|TRBV14|TRBJ2-1|TRBD2
CASSVSTSGRFNEQFF
TGTGCCAGCAGTGTATCGACTAGCGGGAGATTTAATGAGCAGTTCTTC
>few|TRBV27|TRBJ2-7|.
CASKEPNNYEQYF
TGTGCCAGCAAAGAGCCGAATAACTACGAGCAGTACTTC
>.|TRBV9|TRBJ2-2|TRBD2
CASSVVAGNTGELFF
TGTGCCAGCAGCGTAGTAGCGGGGAACACCGGGGAGCTGTTTTTT
>.|TRBV30|TRBJ2-3|.
CAWSVPDQIYSSTDTQYF
TGTGCCTGGAGTGTTCCAGATCAGATCTACTCAAGCACAGATACGCAGTATTTT
>many|TRBV29-1|TRBJ1-1|.
CSGVRGGSTEAFF
TGCAGCGGAGTCCGGGGGGGTAGCACTGAAGCTTTCTTT
>many|TRBV6-2/TRBV6-3|TRBJ2-1|TRBD2
CASRHKETSPLSYNEQFF
TGTGCCAGCAGGCATAAGGAGACTAGCCCCCTATCCTACAATGAGCAGTTCTTC
>few|TRBV20-1|TRBJ2-3|.
CSARGSGQSTDTQYF
TGCAGTGCTAGAGGGTCGGGACAAAGCACAGATACGCAGTATTTT
>many|TRBV11-2|TRBJ2-1|.
CASSSIGLAEQFF
TGTGCCAGCAGCTCGATAGGGCTAGCGGAGCAGTTCTTC
>many|TRBV20-1|TRBJ2-5|TRBD2
CSAFTLTSVETQYF
TGCAGTGCTTTCACCCTGACTAGCGTGGAGACCCAGTACTTC
>many|TRBV11-2|TRBJ2-7|.
CASSLSRPPSYEQYF
TGTGCCAGCAGCTTATCTAGGCCTCCCTCCTACGAGCAGTACTTC
>few|TRBV11-3|TRBJ2-5|.
CASSLSPGLETQYF
TGTGCCAGCAGCTTATCTCCGGGGCTGGAGACCCAGTACTTC
>many|TRBV6-1|TRBJ1-1|.
CASSEVEATEAFF
TGTGCCAGCAGTGAAGTGGAGGCCACTGAAGCTTTCTTT
>.|TRBV20-1|TRBJ2-7|TRBD2
CSVRPQRERAYEQYF
TGCAGTGTCCGCCCCCAGCGGGAGAGGGCCTACGAGCAGTACTTC
>many|TRBV20-1|TRBJ2-5|TRBD1
CSGQRDRGQETQYF
TGCAGTGGACAACGGGACAGGGGACAGGAGACCCAGTACTTC
>few|TRBV2|TRBJ1-3|TRBD1
CASSEVGTGSSGNTIYF
TGTGCCAGCAGTGAAGTAGGGACAGGGAGCTCTGGAAACACCATATATTTT
>many|TRBV28|TRBJ1-6|TRBD1
CATSRQGSSYNSPLHF
TGTGCCACCTCGCGACAGGGGAGCTCCTATAATTCACCCCTCCACTTT
>few|TRBV19|TRBJ1-1|.
CASRTQGVNTEAFF
TGTGCCAGTAGGACGCAAGGGGTGAACACTGAAGCTTTCTTT
>many|TRBV11-2|TRBJ2-3|.
CASSSPAATDTQYF
TGTGCCAGCAGCTCCCCCGCGGCGACAGATACGCAGTATTTT
>.|TRBV3-1|TRBJ2-5|TRBD2
CASSPASSGRETQYF
TGTGCCAGCAGCCCTGCCTCTAGCGGGAGAGAGACCCAGTACTTC
>many|TRBV7-9|TRBJ2-3|TRBD2
CASSIGTSGSPDTQYF
TGTGCCAGCAGCATCGGGACTAGCGGGAGTCCAGATACGCAGTATTTT
>few|TRBV5-4|TRBJ2-5|TRBD2
CASSFGGRREETQYF
TGTGCCAGCAGCTTCGGCGGGAGGAGGGAAGAGACCCAGTACTTC
>.|TRBV4-2|TRBJ1-4|.
CASSQDSSGGDEKLFF
TGTGCCAGCAGCCAAGATTCATCGGGGGGGGATGAAAAACTGTTTTTT
>.|TRBV12-3/TRBV12-4|TRBJ2-2|.
CASSSRLVGTGELFF
TGTGCCAGCAGTTCCCGACTAGTAGGCACTGGGGAGCTGTTTTTT
>many|TRBV6-2/TRBV6-3|TRBJ1-1|.
CASSFQWRTEAFF
TGTGCCAGCAGTTTCCAATGGCGAACGGAAGCTTTCTTT
>many|TRBV5-1|TRBJ2-1|TRBD2
CASSLAGTTYDEQFF
TGCGCCAGCAGCTTGGCCGGGACTACCTACGATGAGCAGTTCTTC
>many|TRBV6-1|TRBJ2-3|TRBD2
CASFFTSGATDTQYF
TGTGCCAGCTTCTTCACTAGCGGGGCCACAGATACGCAGTATTTT
>.|TRBV20-1|TRBJ1-6|TRBD1
CSARISGQSSYNSPLHF
TGCAGTGCTAGAATATCGGGACAGAGCTCCTATAATTCACCCCTCCACTTT
>.|TRBV11-2|TRBJ2-1|.
CASSSRDSSSYNEQFF
TGTGCCAGCAGCTCCCGGGACTCGAGCTCCTACAATGAGCAGTTCTTC
>few|TRBV25-1|TRBJ1-5|TRBD1
CASSGDSDQPQHF
TGTGCCAGCAGTGGGGACAGTGATCAGCCCCAGCATTTT
>many|TRBV20-1|TRBJ1-6|.
CSASRLSSSYNSPLHF
TGCAGTGCCAGTCGACTTTCGAGCTCCTATAATTCACCCCTCCACTTT
>many|TRBV6-1|TRBJ1-2|.
CASSERLQVTANYGYTF
TGTGCCAGCAGTGAAAGGTTGCAGGTTACAGCTAACTATGGCTACACCTTC
>many|TRBV10-2|TRBJ2-5|.
CASSESGAAGQETQYF
TGCGCCAGCAGTGAGTCCGGGGCGGCGGGCCAAGAGACCCAGTACTTC
>.|TRBV29-1|TRBJ2-5|.
CSVVYGGLETQYF
TGCAGCGTTGTGTACGGGGGGCTGGAGACCCAGTACTTC
>many|TRBV18|TRBJ1-4|.
CASSPGASEKLFF
TGTGCCAGCTCACCAGGGGCTAGTGAAAAACTGTTTTTT
>many|TRBV11-3|TRBJ1-1|TRBD1
CASSLRGLDTEAFF
TGTGCCAGCAGCTTAAGGGGGCTGGACACTGAAGCTTTCTTT
>.|TRBV14|TRBJ2-3|TRBD1
CASSQGTAYTDTQYF
TGTGCCAGCAGCCAGGGGACAGCATACACAGATACGCAGTATTTT
>few|TRBV2|TRBJ2-1|.
CASSEGGNLLDNEQFF
TGTGCCAGCAGTGAAGGGGGTAACCTACTAGACAATGAGCAGTTCTTC
>many|TRBV5-1|TRBJ2-1|.
CASSLSLTGRGEQFF
TGCGCCAGCAGCTTGTCCCTGACAGGGCGGGGTGAGCAGTTCTTC
>many|TRBV2|TRBJ2-3|TRBD2
CASRVAGVSTDTQYF
TGTGCCAGCAGGGTAGCGGGAGTCAGCACAGATACGCAGTATTTT
>many|TRBV5-5|TRBJ2-3|.
CASNSLATDTQYF
TGTGCCAGCAATTCGCTAGCTACAGATACGCAGTATTTT
>many|TRBV20-1|TRBJ2-3|TRBD2
CSARSGTPTDTQYF
TGCAGTGCTCGTAGCGGGACACCCACAGATACGCAGTATTTT
>many|TRBV7-8|TRBJ1-5|TRBD1
CASSLRSLQGAGSNQPQHF
TGTGCCAGCAGCTTAAGGTCTCTACAGGGGGCAGGAAGCAATCAGCCCCAGCATTTT
>.|TRBV28|TRBJ1-4|.
CASSYPAGTNEKLFF
TGTGCCAGCAGTTACCCGGCGGGGACTAATGAAAAACTGTTTTTT
>.|TRBV20-1|TRBJ2-1|.
CSANQVGSRAINEQFF
TGCAGTGCTAATCAAGTGGGGAGCCGAGCCATCAATGAGCAGTTCTTC